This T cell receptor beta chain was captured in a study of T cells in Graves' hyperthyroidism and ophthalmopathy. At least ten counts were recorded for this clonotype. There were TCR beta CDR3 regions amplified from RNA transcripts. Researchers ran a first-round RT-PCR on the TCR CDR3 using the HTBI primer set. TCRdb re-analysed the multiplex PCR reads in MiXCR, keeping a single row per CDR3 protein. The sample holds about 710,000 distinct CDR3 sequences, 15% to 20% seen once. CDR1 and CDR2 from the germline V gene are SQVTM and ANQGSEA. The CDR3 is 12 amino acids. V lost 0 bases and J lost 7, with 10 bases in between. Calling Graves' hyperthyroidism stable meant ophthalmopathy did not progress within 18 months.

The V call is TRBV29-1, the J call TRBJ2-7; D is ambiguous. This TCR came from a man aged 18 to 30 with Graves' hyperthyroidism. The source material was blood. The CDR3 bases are TGCAGCGTTGAAGACTCCCCACGGGAGCAGTACTTC. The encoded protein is CSVEDSPREQYF.